Listed below are T cell receptor beta chains from one sample, sequenced in a study of cytomegalovirus exposure and HLA in healthy donors. Clones were sequenced by immunoSEQ multiplex PCR, and TCRdb holds only the in-frame ones, with some missing. In the table there are more than 90,000 clones, around four fifths of which are singletons. The source material was PBMCs. These receptors were collected from a man aged 40-49 years in good health and CMV-seropositive. CDR3s leave out the opening cysteine and the closing phenylalanine or tryptophan.

v_gene	j_gene	CDR3aa
TRBV7-2	TRBJ2-5	ASSRQGVQTQY
TRBV29-1	TRBJ2-7	SVGGRVNYEQY
TRBV4-1	TRBJ2-4	ASSQPSSLGNIQY
TRBV4-1	TRBJ1-1	ASSRDREVEAF
TRBV9	TRBJ1-2	ASSVDPRGGRGYT
TRBV5-6	TRBJ2-5	ASSFGLAGGRETQY
TRBV6-5	TRBJ1-5	ASSQDRVNQPQH
TRBV5-1	TRBJ2-7	ASSFGSGGANEQY
TRBV29-1	TRBJ1-4	SVSQSGQGVEKLF
TRBV7-2	TRBJ2-1	ASRGTSGRDYNEQF
TRBV12-5	TRBJ2-1	ATNFGTGGHNEQF
TRBV30	TRBJ2-1	AAELAGLDEQF
TRBV5-5	TRBJ1-2	ASSLERGRVGYGYT
TRBV28	TRBJ1-5	ASSLFRQSSNQPQH
TRBV9	TRBJ2-7	ASSVDPLGADEQY
TRBV29-1	TRBJ2-1	SSGGLAGGGSYNEQF
TRBV6-5	TRBJ2-7	ASSPGGGRPYEQY
TRBV5-4	TRBJ2-1	ASRHRDYHNEQF
TRBV15	TRBJ2-1	ATSVRGEQF
TRBV5-1	TRBJ2-7	ASSYSSYEQY
TRBV6-6	TRBJ1-6	ASRPGQGANSPLH
TRBV11-2	TRBJ2-1	ASSLGLKVAGAYNEQF
TRBV20-1	TRBJ1-2	SALLSYGYT
TRBV6-1	TRBJ1-2	ASSESGNYGYT
TRBV6-5	TRBJ2-3	ASSPGGADTQY
TRBV7-6	TRBJ2-7	ASSPRDSSYEQY
TRBV6-4	TRBJ2-3	ASSDNVAELSTDTQY
TRBV7-6	TRBJ1-1	ASSHTWTGNTEAF
TRBV6-6	TRBJ2-1	ASSSRDEQF
TRBV5-6	TRBJ2-3	ASSSGTGDSLTSTDTQY
TRBV5-1	TRBJ2-7	ASSLDLLNYEQY
TRBV10-3	TRBJ2-7	AISELTGPYEQY
TRBV2	TRBJ1-4	ASHDQGQAEKLF
TRBV7-9	TRBJ2-1	ASSFGSGRIYNEQF
TRBV4-1	TRBJ2-1	ASSQGLAGGGSYNEQF
TRBV11-3	TRBJ2-7	ASSTGSSPTYEQY
TRBV6-4	TRBJ1-5	ASSDRRAFPSRGQPQH
TRBV27	TRBJ2-3	ASSLGLAVTDTQY
TRBV7-9	TRBJ2-7	ASSTRNYEQY
TRBV7-9	TRBJ1-3	ASSLGDRAGNTIY
TRBV6-6	TRBJ1-5	ASSYEESNQPQH
TRBV28	TRBJ2-7	ASRPGLAGNYEQY
TRBV30	TRBJ2-5	AWSRGSRETQY
TRBV5-4	TRBJ2-3	ASSLGGRGLYGTDTQY
TRBV10-3	TRBJ2-3	AISESSSGRYTQY
TRBV10-3	TRBJ2-7	AISGGDSEQY
TRBV29-1	TRBJ2-7	SVEDGQFPYEQY
TRBV6-5	TRBJ1-2	ASRRGNYGYT
TRBV4-3	TRBJ2-3	ASSQGHEADTQY
TRBV28	TRBJ2-7	ASSLRGPNEQY
TRBV10-2	TRBJ1-2	ASGALRRDGYT
TRBV10-3	TRBJ1-5	AIRGQGGNQPQH
TRBV28	TRBJ2-1	ASRPREEYNEQF
TRBV7-2	TRBJ2-2	ASSLDRRAGRSTGELF
TRBV28	TRBJ1-2	ASRPPGQLNYGYT
TRBV2	TRBJ2-5	ASHSQAETQY
TRBV9	TRBJ2-3	ASSVGGGEGTDTQY